This T cell receptor (beta chain) was documented in a study of T-cell reconstitution after alpha-beta-depleted transplantation in children. Findings and caveats of the study: The authors attributed T-cell counts and diversity one year after transplant mostly to newly produced T cells. For some patients, TCRbeta diversity was high at day 60 because of recipient T cells and thymic progenitors that survived. As was reported, about two months after transplant, alpha-beta T cells came from several hundred expanded graft clones.

Unique molecular identifiers were used to barcode this TCRbeta library. Using its own MiXCR run on the PCR reads, TCRdb lists one record per CDR3 protein. The sample lists some 290,000 distinct CDR3 sequences; around 20% were seen once. This CDR3 is 17 amino acids long. CDR1 and CDR2 (germline): LGHNA, YNFKEQ. With V trimmed by 0 bases and J by 3 bases, 11 bases remained unmatched. This clonotype occurred a few times. The target antigen is unknown. The sample here was PBMCs, mostly from graft donor cells, taken 180 days after TCRalphabeta/CD19-depleted stem cell transplant. This receptor was identified in a male patient between 10 and 17 years old who had a stem cell transplant for acute lymphoblastic leukemia, so the T cells may come from the graft donor. This sequence joins TRBV4-2 and TRBJ2-7, with 7 nucleotides matching TRBD2. The CDR3 region is CASSQESLAGNDYEQYF. DNA for the CDR3: TGTGCCAGCAGCCAAGAGTCATTAGCGGGTAATGACTACGAGCAGTACTTC.